This T cell receptor beta chain was observed in a study of blood T cell repertoires in COVID-19. Study in general: Collection of acute and convalescent COVID-19 samples took place in the United States, Italy and Spain. Sources were T cells, B-cell-depleted T cells, or PBMCs; the material itself was cDNA or gDNA.

The CDR3 is 14 residues long. CDR1 is LNHDA, CDR2 SQIVND, per germline (reference sequence). The V end lost 1 base, the J end lost 2 bases, and 8 bases lay between the germline ends. Profiled with immunoSEQ multiplex PCR; TCRdb holds only in-frame clones, not every one. This sample has about 52,000 clones, with less than 90% found just once. What was sequenced was peripheral blood. The source of this sequence is a human donor with active COVID-19. The donor label of this sample is uncertain. The chain joins TRBV19 to TRBJ1-2; D gene unclear. Here the CDR3 DNA reads TGTGCCAGTAGTATAGGAACAGTCAACTATGGCTACACCTTC. Amino acid sequence: CASSIGTVNYGYTF.